The 30 T cell receptor beta chains below all came from one sample that was sequenced in a study of lung T cells in sarcoidosis with Löfgren's syndrome. One entry per CDR3 protein results from TCRdb running MiXCR on the reads. This table has 60,000 to 70,000 distinct CDR3 sequences, approximately 22% appearing once. Sequenced sample: CD4+ T cells from PBMCs. Receptors were obtained from a human donor with sarcoidosis (Löfgren's syndrome or another form), or a control subject (not recorded which).

Points on this clonotype: No conserved phenylalanine or tryptophan is present at the end of the CDR3, so a read error is the likely explanation. This chain links TRBV20-1 with TRBJ2-7; 7 nucleotides align to TRBD2. In germline, CDR1 is DFQATT, CDR2 SNEGSKA (reference sequence). The CDR3 loop spans 12 amino acids. Germline trimming cut 3 bases from V and 3 bases from J; bases unmatched to any gene: 2. For the CDR3, the DNA is TGCAGTGCTAGTGGCGGGGGCTACGAGCAGTACCTC. Protein: CSASGGGYEQYL.

This clonotype appeared many times. The rearrangement uses TRBV20-1 and TRBJ2-3; D not certain. The germline V gene encodes CDR1 DFQATT and CDR2 SNEGSKA (reference sequence). V lost 3 bases to trimming and J lost 1 base, with 8 bases between them. The CDR3 has 13 residues. This CDR3 is CSASPGGTDTQYF. CDR3 in DNA: TGCAGTGCTAGCCCAGGAGGCACAGATACGCAGTATTTT.

The chain couples TRBV11-3 to TRBJ2-5; D gene ambiguous. Trimming left V 1 base short and J 3 bases short, with 12 bases between. CDR3 length: 15 amino acids. Germline CDR1 and CDR2: SGHNT and YENEEA. The CDR3 reads CASSLGALNEETQYF. As DNA, the CDR3 is TGTGCCAGCAGCTTAGGGGCACTAAACGAAGAGACCCAGTACTTC.

This clonotype was seen ten or more times. The rearrangement links TRBV7-2 to TRBJ1-6; no clear D gene. Germline loops: CDR1 SGHTA, CDR2 FQGNSA. The CDR3 is 15 amino acids. Deletions cut 5 bases from V and 8 bases from J, with 16 bases between. CDR3 amino acids: CASSPRQVTDSPLHF. The CDR3 bases are TGTGCCAGCAGCCCCCGTCAGGTGACGGATTCACCCCTCCACTTT.

This clonotype was seen at least ten times. This chain connects TRBV28 to TRBJ1-1; 11 bases align to TRBD1. The CDR3 sequence is 15 residues long. Germline-derived CDR1 and CDR2 are MDHEN and SYDVKM. Unmatched junction bases numbered 5, after V lost 3 bases and J lost 5 bases. In nucleotides, the CDR3 is TGTGCCAGCAGTTTTTCCGGGACAGGGGGGACTGAAGCTTTCTTT. This encodes CASSFSGTGGTEAFF.

This clonotype was counted many times. The chain carries TRBV7-2 and TRBJ1-5, with D possibly TRBD1 on 5 matching bases. This CDR3 comprises 18 residues. Trimming pared 1 base from V and 2 bases from J, leaving 18 bases between. CDR1 and CDR2 from the germline V gene are SGHTA and FQGNSA. DNA for the CDR3: TGTGCCAGCAGCTTAGTCGGGGCAATGGGTTATGGCAATCAGCCCCAGCATTTT. Amino acids: CASSLVGAMGYGNQPQHF.

This clonotype was observed once. This may arise from a read error, as a much more abundant clone is one base away. This rearrangement joins TRBV7-8 to TRBJ1-4, with D possibly being TRBD1 (5 bases). CDR1 SGHVS and CDR2 FQNEAQ come from the germline V gene. Trimming shortened V by 0 bases and J by 4 bases, and 9 bases separated the two germline ends. The CDR3 contains 15 residues. As DNA, the CDR3 is TGTGCCAGCAGCTTAGCGGCAGGGAGTAATGAAAAACTGTTTTTT. This encodes CASSLAAGSNEKLFF. Full variable domain (remainder filled in from reference TRBV7-8 and TRBJ1-4): GAGVSQSPRYKVAKRGQDVALRCDPISGHVSLFWYQQALGQGPEFLTYFQNEAQLDKSGLPSDRFFAERPEGSVSTLKIQRTQQEDSAVYLCASSLAAGSNEKLFFGSGTQLSVL.

A note on this clonotype: A read error may be the cause here, since a much bigger clone is one base away. The J gene is TRBJ1-2, the V gene TRBV20-1; perhaps TRBD1 as D (5 bases). This CDR3 spans 12 amino acids. Germline assignment: CDR1 DFQATT and CDR2 SNEGSKA (reference sequence). Here the CDR3 reads CGAREGRRGYTF. As DNA, the CDR3 is TGCGGTGCTAGAGAGGGGAGACGCGGCTACACCTTC.

A few counts support this clonotype. The gene calls are TRBV18 and TRBJ2-5; no reliable D call. Trimming took off 0 bases at V and 5 bases at J, with 13 bases between the two ends. This CDR3 region has 15 residues. In germline, CDR1 is KGHSH, CDR2 LQKENI. Here the CDR3 reads CASSPPNGFSETQYF. CDR3 bases: TGTGCCAGCTCACCACCGAACGGTTTCTCGGAGACCCAGTACTTC.

The table lists this clonotype with many counts. The chain carries TRBV20-1 and TRBJ2-3, with a weak D call TRBD2 (6 bases). Germline-derived CDR1 and CDR2 are DFQATT and SNEGSKA (reference sequence). V lost 0 bases and J lost 6, with 16 bases in between. This CDR3 is 15 amino acids long. In nucleotides, the CDR3 is TGCAGTGCTAGAGACACCGCGGGATTCGCTGATACGCAGTATTTT. Translating gives CSARDTAGFADTQYF.

This clonotype was picked up a small number of times. V and J are TRBV18 and TRBJ1-1, with D possibly TRBD1 on 6 matching bases. Trimming left V 4 bases short and J 7 bases short, with 7 bases between. From germline, CDR1 is KGHSH and CDR2 LQKENI. This CDR3 contains 11 residues. The DNA of the CDR3 is TGTGCCAGCTCACAGGACAGTGAAGCTTTCTTT. Encoded protein: CASSQDSEAFF.

This clonotype was recorded at least ten times. The J gene is TRBJ2-3, the V gene TRBV6-2 or TRBV6-3; D may correspond to TRBD1 or TRBD2 (5 bases each). Trimming took 0 bases from V and 2 from J, leaving 12 bases between them. CDR3 length: 16 residues. Germline lookup yields CDR1 MNHEY and CDR2 SVGEGT. The CDR3 nucleotides read TGTGCCAGCAGTTACTCGTCCCGGGACCTCACAGATACGCAGTATTTT. This codes for CASSYSSRDLTDTQYF.

The V and J genes are TRBV7-2 and TRBJ2-1; 8 bases fit TRBD2. This CDR3 is built from 16 residues. In germline, CDR1 is SGHTA, CDR2 FQGNSA. Germline trimming cut 5 bases from V and 2 bases from J; bases unmatched to any gene: 8. In nucleotides, the CDR3 is TGTGCCAGCAGCCCCCCTCGAGCGGGAGCCTACAATGAGCAGTTCTTC. This sequence encodes CASSPPRAGAYNEQFF.

This clonotype showed up just a few times. This chain links TRBV10-3 with TRBJ2-3; D possibly corresponds to TRBD1 (5 bases). Trimming removed 5 bases from V and 4 bases from J, with 7 bases in between. Germline V lookup: CDR1 ENHRY, CDR2 SYGVKD. This CDR3 region has 12 residues. In DNA form, the CDR3 reads TGTGCCATCAGTAGACAGTCAGATACGCAGTATTTT. Amino acid sequence: CAISRQSDTQYF.

This clonotype occurred many times. This sequence joins TRBV27 and TRBJ1-2; possibly TRBD1 for D (5 bases). Germline CDR1 reads MNHEY; CDR2 reads SMNVEV (reference sequence). The V end lost 4 bases, the J end lost 3 bases, and 15 bases lay between the germline ends. The CDR3 has 15 residues. CDR3 sequence reads: CASSSRDLGDYGYTF. CDR3 sequence (DNA): TGTGCCAGCAGTTCTCGAGATTTAGGGGACTATGGCTACACCTTC.

The chain carries TRBV2 and TRBJ1-6; no firm D call. The germline V gene has CDR1 SNHLY and CDR2 FYNNEI. Trimming left V 5 bases short and J 7 bases short, with 12 bases between. The CDR3 has 14 amino acids. The CDR3, as DNA: TGTGCCAGCAGTCCGACCCGGGAGAATTCACCCCTCCACTTT. Residues: CASSPTRENSPLHF.

Note on this clonotype: An end of the junction does not agree with germline; a read error may underlie this. V is TRBV2 and J is TRBJ2-1; the match to TRBD2 covers 10 bases. The CDR3 spans 14 residues. Germline V lookup: CDR1 SNHLY, CDR2 FYNNEI. CDR3 coding DNA: TGTGCCAGTAGTGAAGCGGGGGGGGGAGGTGAGCAGTTCTTC. Its translation: CASSEAGGGGEQFF.

The V gene is TRBV25-1, the J gene TRBJ2-7; no firm D call. The V gene's germline CDR1 is MGHDK and CDR2 SYGVNS. CDR3 length: 12 amino acids. Trimming pared 9 bases from V and 5 bases from J, leaving 14 bases between. The DNA for the CDR3 is TGTGCCAGTTCGGCGGACGGCCACGAGCAGTACTTC. This translates into CASSADGHEQYF.

This clonotype was detected many times. The chain combines TRBV28 with TRBJ2-1, with TRBD1 matching over 7 bases. The germline V gene encodes CDR1 MDHEN and CDR2 SYDVKM. The CDR3 consists of 13 residues. Germline trimming cut 6 bases from V and 8 bases from J; bases unmatched to any gene: 7. CDR3 coding DNA: TGTGCCAGCAGCAGGGGCCAGGGGGATGAGCAGTTCTTC. Translated: CASSRGQGDEQFF.

Concerning this clonotype: Just one base apart from a much larger clone, this may be a read error. The chain employs TRBV7-9 and TRBJ1-1; D unresolved. Looked up from germline, CDR1 is SEHNR and CDR2 is FQNEAQ (reference sequence). CDR3 length equals 11 residues. Here the CDR3 reads CAGSPFTEAFF. The CDR3 DNA follows: TGTGCCGGCAGCCCCTTCACTGAAGCTTTCTTT.

J is TRBJ2-5 and V is TRBV7-9, with 8 bases lining up with TRBD1. The CDR3 contains 16 residues. Trimming at V came to 4 bases and at J to 4 bases, leaving 11 bases not matched to a gene. Germline V gene lookup returns CDR1 SEHNR and CDR2 FQNEAQ (reference sequence). CDR3 bases: TGTGCCAGCAGCTGGGGGGACAGGTTCGGAGGAGAGACCCAGTACTTC. This encodes CASSWGDRFGGETQYF.

Only a few counts were recorded for this clonotype. The rearrangement uses TRBV4-1 and TRBJ2-5, with D perhaps matching TRBD1 (6 bases). V lost 2 bases to trimming and J lost 0 bases, with 10 bases between them. The germline CDR1 and CDR2 sequences are MGHRA and YSYEKL. The CDR3 covers 15 residues. In DNA form, the CDR3 reads TGCGCCAGCAGCCAACTGGACAGAGACCAAGAGACCCAGTACTTC. Protein: CASSQLDRDQETQYF.

The CDR3 spells CASSSTGGAGYEQYF. The CDR3 nucleotides read TGTGCCAGCAGTTCAACAGGGGGCGCTGGGTACGAGCAGTACTTC. The chain has TRBV12-3 or TRBV12-4 and TRBJ2-7, with TRBD1 matching 9 bases. This CDR3 comprises 15 residues. V was pared by 4 bases and J by 4 bases, with 8 bases of the junction left unmatched.

This clonotype showed up many times. The chain uses TRBV28 and TRBJ1-5; 10 bases match TRBD1. The ends lost 5 bases at V and 5 bases at J; junction bases unmatched: 9. This CDR3 is built from 16 residues. From germline, CDR1 is MDHEN and CDR2 SYDVKM. CDR3 in amino acids: CASSPWTGGSHQPQHF. For the CDR3, the DNA is TGTGCCAGCAGTCCATGGACAGGGGGGTCGCATCAGCCCCAGCATTTT.

This clonotype was counted ten times or more. The chain uses TRBV6-1 and TRBJ2-6; 8 nucleotides match TRBD1. The CDR3 consists of 16 residues. Per the germline V gene, CDR1 is MNHNS and CDR2 is SASEGT. After removal of 6 bases from V and 2 bases from J, the junction contained 6 bases not matched to a gene. CDR3 sequence reads: CASRDRVSAGANVLTF. The CDR3, as DNA: TGTGCCAGCAGGGACAGGGTATCGGCTGGGGCCAACGTCCTGACTTTC.

This clonotype was picked up many times. The V call is TRBV28, the J call TRBJ1-2; TRBD1 matches at 11 bases. Germline CDR1 and CDR2: MDHEN and SYDVKM. The CDR3 length is 16 residues. The V and J ends lost 3 bases and 4 bases, in that order; junction bases with no gene match: 7. CDR3 DNA: TGTGCCAGCAGTTTCGCTCGGACAGGGGGCTCCTATGGCTACACCTTC. Translation gives CASSFARTGGSYGYTF.

This clonotype was counted ten times or more. The rearrangement uses TRBV28 and TRBJ2-3, with 7 bases lining up with TRBD2. CDR3 length: 15 residues. Germline assignment: CDR1 MDHEN and CDR2 SYDVKM. V shed 3 bases and J 1 base; nucleotides not matched to a gene: 4. The DNA for the CDR3 is TGTGCCAGCAGTTTGGTCCTAGCGGGCACAGATACGCAGTATTTT. Amino acids: CASSLVLAGTDTQYF.

The J gene is TRBJ1-5, the V gene TRBV28; possibly TRBD1 for D (5 bases). This CDR3 is built from 15 residues. The ends were cut back, 8 bases at V and 5 bases at J, with 19 bases in the middle. Looked up from germline, CDR1 is MDHEN and CDR2 is SYDVKM. CDR3 DNA: TGTGCCAGCGGCACGCCCCAGGGAATGGATCAGCCCCAGCATTTT. It is translated as CASGTPQGMDQPQHF. Based on the CDR3 plus reference TRBV28 and TRBJ1-5, the full variable domain is DVKVTQSSRYLVKRTGEKVFLECVQDMDHENMFWYRQDPGLGLRLIYFSYDVKMKEKGDIPEGYSVSREKKERFSLILESASTNQTSMYLCASGTPQGMDQPQHFGDGTRLSIL.

This clonotype was detected a few times. CDR3 amino acids: CASRQDSGFYNEQFF. The CDR3 DNA follows: TGTGCCAGTAGACAGGATAGCGGGTTCTACAATGAGCAGTTCTTC. V usage is TRBV19 and J usage is TRBJ2-1, with 7 bases fitting TRBD2. Per germline, CDR1 LNHDA and CDR2 SQIVND (reference sequence). The CDR3 is made up of 15 amino acids. V lost 6 bases, J lost 3 bases, and 8 bases stayed unmatched.

This clonotype was seen at least ten times. The V and J genes are TRBV28 and TRBJ2-4; 9 nucleotides align to TRBD1. This CDR3 spans 14 amino acids. Germline V lookup: CDR1 MDHEN, CDR2 SYDVKM. J gave up 15 bases and V 2 bases, and 11 bases lay outside the gene matches. The CDR3 loop reads CASSLQQDRGSRYF. In nucleotides, the CDR3 is TGTGCCAGCAGTTTACAACAGGACAGGGGCTCCCGGTACTTC.